The clone carrying this T cell receptor beta chain has at least ten counts. Its antigen is currently unknown. Described time point: sample taken at primary tumor resection. The record originates from a study of spatial heterogeneity in lung cancer. TCRdb reprocessed the 5' RACE reads with MiXCR, giving one entry per CDR3 protein. This table holds approximately 40,000 distinct CDR3 sequences, around 7.2% found once. V lost 6 bases and J lost 7, with 12 bases in between. This CDR3 is 13 amino acids long. Germline CDR1 and CDR2: MNHEY and SVGAGI. Whole-study findings and limits: Ubiquitous expanded tumor TCRs were seen in blood more at resection than at follow-up.

The sequence derives from a male donor with early-stage non-small cell lung cancer. Specimen: PBMCs, collected at surgery. V is TRBV6-5 and J is TRBJ2-2; D remains ambiguous. CDR3: CASSYISIGELFF. CDR3 sequence (DNA): TGTGCCAGCAGCTATATTTCTATCGGGGAGCTGTTTTTT.